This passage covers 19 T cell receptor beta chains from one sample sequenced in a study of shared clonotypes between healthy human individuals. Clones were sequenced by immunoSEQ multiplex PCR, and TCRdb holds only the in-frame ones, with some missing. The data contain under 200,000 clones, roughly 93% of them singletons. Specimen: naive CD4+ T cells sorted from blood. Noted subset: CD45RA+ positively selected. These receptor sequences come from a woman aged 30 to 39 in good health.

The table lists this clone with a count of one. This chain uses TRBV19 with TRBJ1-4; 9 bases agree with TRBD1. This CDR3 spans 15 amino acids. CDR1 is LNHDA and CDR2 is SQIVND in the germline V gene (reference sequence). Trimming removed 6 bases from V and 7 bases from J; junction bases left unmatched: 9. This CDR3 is CASSPEGQGSEKLFF. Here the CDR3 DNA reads TGTGCCAGTAGCCCCGAGGGACAGGGCAGTGAAAAACTGTTTTTT.

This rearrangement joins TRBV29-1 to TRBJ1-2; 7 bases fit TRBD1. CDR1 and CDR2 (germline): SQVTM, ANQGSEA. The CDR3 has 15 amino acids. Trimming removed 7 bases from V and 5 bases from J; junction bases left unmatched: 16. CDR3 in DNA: TGCAGCGCGGAAGGAGACCAACAGGGGACTTATGGCTACACCTTC. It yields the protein CSAEGDQQGTYGYTF.

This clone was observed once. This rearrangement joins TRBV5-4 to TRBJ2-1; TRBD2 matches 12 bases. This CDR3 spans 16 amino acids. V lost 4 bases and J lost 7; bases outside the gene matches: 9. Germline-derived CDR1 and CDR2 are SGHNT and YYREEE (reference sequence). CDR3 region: CASSERLAGVGNEQFF. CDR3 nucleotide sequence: TGTGCCAGCAGCGAGAGACTAGCGGGAGTCGGAAATGAGCAGTTCTTC.

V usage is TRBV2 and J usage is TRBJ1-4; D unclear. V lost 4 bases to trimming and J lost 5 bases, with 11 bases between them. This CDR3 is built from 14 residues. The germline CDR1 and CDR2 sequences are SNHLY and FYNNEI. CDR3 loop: CASSGGTKNEKLFF. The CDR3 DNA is TGTGCCAGCAGTGGGGGTACAAAAAATGAAAAACTGTTTTTT.

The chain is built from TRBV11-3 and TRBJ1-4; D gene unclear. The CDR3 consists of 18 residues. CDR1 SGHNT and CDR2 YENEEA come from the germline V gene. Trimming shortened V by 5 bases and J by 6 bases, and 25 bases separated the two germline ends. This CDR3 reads CASSAAIGMSRYDEKLFF. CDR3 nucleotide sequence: TGTGCCAGCAGCGCAGCGATCGGGATGTCAAGGTACGATGAAAAACTGTTTTTT.

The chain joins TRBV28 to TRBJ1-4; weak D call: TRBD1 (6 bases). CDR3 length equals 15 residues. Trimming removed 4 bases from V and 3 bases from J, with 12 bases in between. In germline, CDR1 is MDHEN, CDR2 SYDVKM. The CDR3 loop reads CASSSSGVANEKLFF. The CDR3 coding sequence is TGTGCCAGCAGTTCCTCAGGGGTAGCTAATGAAAAACTGTTTTTT.

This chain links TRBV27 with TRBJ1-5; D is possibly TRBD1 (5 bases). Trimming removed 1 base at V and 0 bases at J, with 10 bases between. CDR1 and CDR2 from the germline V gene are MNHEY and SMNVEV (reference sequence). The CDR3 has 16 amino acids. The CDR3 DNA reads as TGTGCCAGCAGTTTATTAGGGGAATATAGCAATCAGCCCCAGCATTTT. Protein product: CASSLLGEYSNQPQHF.

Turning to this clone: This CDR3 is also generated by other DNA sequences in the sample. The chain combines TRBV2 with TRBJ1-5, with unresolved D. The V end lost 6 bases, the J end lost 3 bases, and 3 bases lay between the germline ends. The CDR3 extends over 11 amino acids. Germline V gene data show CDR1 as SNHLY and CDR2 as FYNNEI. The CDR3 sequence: CASSLNQPQHF. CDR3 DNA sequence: TGTGCCAGCAGCCTCAATCAGCCCCAGCATTTT.

CDR3 amino acids: CASSPLDRSSYEQYF. The CDR3 DNA is TGTGCCAGCTCACCACTGGACAGAAGCTCCTACGAGCAGTACTTC. J is TRBJ2-5 and V is TRBV18; TRBD1 might be the D (6 bases). The assigned J gene may be wrong: the sequence end matches TRBJ2-7 better. From germline, CDR1 is KGHSH and CDR2 LQKENI. The CDR3 loop spans 15 amino acids.

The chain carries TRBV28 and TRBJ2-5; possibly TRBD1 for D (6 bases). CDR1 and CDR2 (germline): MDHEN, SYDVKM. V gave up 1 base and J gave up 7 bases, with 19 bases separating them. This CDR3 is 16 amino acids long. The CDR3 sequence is CASSLFLTGEVGTQYF. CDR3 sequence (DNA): TGTGCCAGCAGTTTATTTCTGACAGGCGAAGTGGGGACCCAGTACTTC.

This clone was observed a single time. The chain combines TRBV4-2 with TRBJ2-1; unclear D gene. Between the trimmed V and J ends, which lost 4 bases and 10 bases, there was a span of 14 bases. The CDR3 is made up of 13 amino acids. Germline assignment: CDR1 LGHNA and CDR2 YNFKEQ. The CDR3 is CASSPRPLREQFF. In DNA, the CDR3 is TGTGCCAGCAGCCCGCGGCCCCTTCGGGAGCAGTTCTTC.

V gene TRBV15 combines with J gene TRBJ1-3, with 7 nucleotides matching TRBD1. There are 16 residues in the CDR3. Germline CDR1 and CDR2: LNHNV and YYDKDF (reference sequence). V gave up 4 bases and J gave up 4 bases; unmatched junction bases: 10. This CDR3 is CATSKVDRAPGNTIYF. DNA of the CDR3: TGTGCCACCAGCAAAGTAGACAGGGCCCCCGGAAACACCATATATTTT.

The CDR3 coding sequence is TGTGCCACCGCTAGCGGGAGCTTTGGGTTGGAGCAGTACTTC. It specifies CATASGSFGLEQYF. The rearrangement uses TRBV6-6 and TRBJ2-7; TRBD2 aligns across 10 bases. Germline loops: CDR1 MNHNY, CDR2 SVGAGI (reference sequence). The V gene end was trimmed by 10 bases and the J gene end by 7 bases; junction bases not matched to a gene: 13. The CDR3 is 14 amino acids.

The CDR3 region is CASSDRGPYEQYF. DNA of the CDR3: TGTGCCAGCTCAGACAGGGGACCCTACGAGCAGTACTTC. This sequence joins TRBV18 and TRBJ2-7; 8 bases agree with TRBD1. CDR3 length: 13 residues. Germline V gives CDR1 KGHSH, CDR2 LQKENI. With V trimmed by 5 bases and J by 2 bases, 2 bases remained unmatched.

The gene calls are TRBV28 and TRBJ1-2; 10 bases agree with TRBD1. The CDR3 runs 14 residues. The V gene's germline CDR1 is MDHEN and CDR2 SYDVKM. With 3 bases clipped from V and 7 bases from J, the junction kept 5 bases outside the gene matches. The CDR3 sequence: CASSLGQGNLGYTF. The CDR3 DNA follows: TGTGCCAGCAGTTTGGGACAGGGGAATCTTGGCTACACCTTC.

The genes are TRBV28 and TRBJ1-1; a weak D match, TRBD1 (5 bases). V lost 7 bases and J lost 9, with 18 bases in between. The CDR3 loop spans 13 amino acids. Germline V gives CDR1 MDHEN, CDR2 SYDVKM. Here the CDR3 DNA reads TGTGCCAGCATCGGCGGGGCTGCGTGGAAAGCTTTCTTT. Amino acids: CASIGGAAWKAFF.

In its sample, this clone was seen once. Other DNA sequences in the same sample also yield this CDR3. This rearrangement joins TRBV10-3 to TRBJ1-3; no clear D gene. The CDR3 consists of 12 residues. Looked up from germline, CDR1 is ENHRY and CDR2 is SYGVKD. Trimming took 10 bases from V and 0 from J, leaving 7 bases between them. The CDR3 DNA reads TGTGCCACCCAGAGCTCTGGAAACACCATATATTTT. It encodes CATQSSGNTIYF.

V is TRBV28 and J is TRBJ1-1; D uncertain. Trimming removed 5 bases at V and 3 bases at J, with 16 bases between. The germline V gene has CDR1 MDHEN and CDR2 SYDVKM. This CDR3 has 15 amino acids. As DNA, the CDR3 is TGTGCCAGCAGTGTACTGTCCCTTAGGGACACTGAAGCTTTCTTT. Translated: CASSVLSLRDTEAFF.

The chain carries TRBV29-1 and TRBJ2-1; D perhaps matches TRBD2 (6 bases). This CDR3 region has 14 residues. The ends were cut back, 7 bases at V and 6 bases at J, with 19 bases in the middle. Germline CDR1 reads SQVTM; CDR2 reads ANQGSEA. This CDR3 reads CSAHRGTASNEQFF. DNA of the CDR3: TGCAGCGCCCACAGAGGGACTGCCTCCAATGAGCAGTTCTTC.